The 24 T cell receptor beta chains listed next were all sequenced from one sample in a study of T cell responses to AZD1222 COVID-19 vaccine. Measured with immunoSEQ multiplex PCR; TCRdb has only the in-frame clones, and not every one. The sample has about 99,000 clones, roughly 93% seen once; the top ten hold 5%. The input for sequencing was peripheral blood, taken on day 0 of AZD1222 vaccination. The receptor source for this set is an adult in good health.

A note on this clone: At one end the junction does not follow the germline gene, possibly because of a read error. The V call is TRBV5-6, the J call TRBJ1-1; weak D call: TRBD1 (6 bases). The CDR3 is 11 residues long. Germline lookup yields CDR1 SGHDT and CDR2 YYEEEE. Here the CDR3 DNA reads TGTGCCAGCAGCTTGACCGGGACAAGCACTTTT. This sequence encodes CASSLTGTSTF.

This chain uses TRBV4-2 with TRBJ2-5; TRBD1 agrees at 11 bases. J lost 5 bases, V lost 3 bases, and 14 bases had no gene match. This CDR3 has 18 residues. Germline V lookup: CDR1 LGHNA, CDR2 YNFKEQ. The CDR3 sequence is CASSQPGTGGYREETQYF. The DNA of the CDR3 is TGTGCCAGCAGCCAGCCCGGGACAGGGGGATATCGGGAGGAGACCCAGTACTTC.

This clone was counted a single time. The CDR3 DNA reads TGTGCCAGCAGCCAATTGCTAGATTCCTACGAGCAGTACTTC. It translates to CASSQLLDSYEQYF. The V gene is TRBV14, the J gene TRBJ2-7, with no clear D. Germline V gene sequence: CDR1 SGHDN, CDR2 FVKESK. The CDR3 has 14 residues. Trimming removed 2 bases from V and 1 base from J, with 9 bases in between.

The genes are TRBV7-9 and TRBJ1-2; D gene unclear. The CDR3 has 15 amino acids. V lost 2 bases, J lost 3 bases, and 13 bases lay in between. Looked up from germline, CDR1 is SEHNR and CDR2 is FQNEAQ (reference sequence). The CDR3, as DNA: TGTGCCAGCAGCTTAACGGAACCGCTGGACTATGGCTACACCTTC. This gives the protein CASSLTEPLDYGYTF.

The rearrangement joins TRBV4-3 to TRBJ1-4, with TRBD1 identical over 7 bases. The CDR3 has 15 amino acids. The V segment lost 0 bases and the J segment 5 bases; nucleotides outside the gene matches: 3. Germline V CDR1 and CDR2: LGHNA, YSLEER. For the CDR3, the DNA is TGCGCCAGCAGCCAAGATAGCAGGGGGAATGAAAAACTGTTTTTT. Translating it yields CASSQDSRGNEKLFF.

J is TRBJ2-1 and V is TRBV29-1; D may correspond to TRBD1 or TRBD2 (5 bases each). V lost 0 bases, J lost 10 bases, and 16 bases lay in between. This CDR3 is 14 amino acids long. Germline values: CDR1 SQVTM, CDR2 ANQGSEA. CDR3 sequence: CSVEEGVGRVEQFF. Written as DNA, the CDR3 is TGCAGCGTTGAAGAGGGGGTGGGGAGAGTCGAGCAGTTCTTC.

This rearrangement joins TRBV28 to TRBJ2-2; no reliable D call. Trimming left V 4 bases short and J 6 bases short, with 12 bases between. CDR3 length: 14 amino acids. The germline gives CDR1 MDHEN, CDR2 SYDVKM. The CDR3 region is CASSSPGGAGELFF. Written as DNA, the CDR3 is TGTGCCAGCAGTTCCCCAGGTGGCGCCGGGGAGCTGTTTTTT.

The rearrangement joins TRBV27 to TRBJ1-1; D is unresolved. Germline V gene data show CDR1 as MNHEY and CDR2 as SMNVEV (reference sequence). Between the trimmed V and J ends, which lost 2 bases and 1 base, there was a span of 5 bases. The CDR3 length is 13 residues. The CDR3 DNA is TGTGCCAGCAGTTTAAAAGAGAACACTGAAGCTTTCTTT. Its protein is CASSLKENTEAFF.

This clone was detected a few times. The chain uses TRBV5-6 and TRBJ2-5; possibly TRBD2 for D (6 bases). The germline V and J ends were trimmed by 7 bases and 2 bases, with 15 bases remaining between them. Germline assignment: CDR1 SGHDT and CDR2 YYEEEE. The CDR3 has 14 amino acids. The DNA of the CDR3 is TGTGCCAGCTCCCGGTTTGGGGGGCAAGAGACCCAGTACTTC. It encodes CASSRFGGQETQYF.

The chain combines TRBV4-1 with TRBJ2-1; the D is unclear. This CDR3 contains 14 residues. CDR1 is MGHRA and CDR2 is YSYEKL in the germline V gene. V lost 2 bases and J 7 bases, leaving 12 bases between the germline ends. CDR3 nucleotides: TGCGCCAGCAGCCAATCGCAGCACGGAAATGAGCAGTTCTTC. Amino acid sequence: CASSQSQHGNEQFF.

The chain joins TRBV7-8 to TRBJ1-5; no reliable D call. The length of the CDR3 is 15 residues. Germline CDR1 SGHVS, CDR2 FQNEAQ. V shed 2 bases and J shed 5 bases, with 13 bases lying between them. The CDR3 region has the DNA TGTGCCAGCAGCTTAAGTCGGGTAGGGTATCAGCCCCAGCATTTT. The encoded protein is CASSLSRVGYQPQHF.

The chain uses TRBV3-1 (or the pseudogene TRBV3-2) and TRBJ2-1, with D possibly matching TRBD1 (6 bases). Trimming removed 3 bases from V and 2 bases from J, with 17 bases in between. Germline assignment: CDR1 LGHDT and CDR2 YNNKEL (reference sequence). The CDR3 has 17 residues. CDR3 protein: CASSQGNNRDTYNEQFF. In nucleotides, the CDR3 is TGTGCCAGCAGCCAGGGAAACAATCGGGACACCTACAATGAGCAGTTCTTC.

V and J are TRBV19 and TRBJ2-2; either TRBD1 or TRBD2 may supply D (5 bases each). In germline, CDR1 is LNHDA, CDR2 SQIVND (reference sequence). The germline V and J ends were trimmed by 5 bases and 2 bases, with 15 bases remaining between them. The CDR3 runs 16 residues. As DNA, the CDR3 is TGTGCCAGTAGTGCCCGGGACGGAGTTAACACCGGGGAGCTGTTTTTT. Protein: CASSARDGVNTGELFF.

The chain carries TRBV9 and TRBJ1-2, with 8 bases fitting TRBD1. Germline lookup yields CDR1 SGDLS and CDR2 YYNGEE. V was clipped by 3 bases and J by 0 bases; unmatched bases: 4. The CDR3 extends over 15 amino acids. CDR3 sequence reads: CASSAGTGSNYGYTF. The CDR3 DNA sequence: TGTGCCAGCAGCGCCGGGACAGGTTCTAACTATGGCTACACCTTC.

The CDR3 DNA sequence: TGTGCCAGTAGTGGTTCGCGAAGGGTTCCTTTCTATGGCTACACCTTC. It specifies CASSGSRRVPFYGYTF. This rearrangement joins TRBV19 to TRBJ1-2, with D uncertain. CDR1 LNHDA and CDR2 SQIVND come from the germline V gene (reference sequence). Deletions cut 5 bases from V and 4 bases from J, with 20 bases between. The length of the CDR3 is 16 residues.

V gene TRBV10-1 combines with J gene TRBJ1-5, with D possibly matching TRBD1 (6 bases). The V gene's germline CDR1 is WNHNN and CDR2 SYGVQD (reference sequence). The CDR3 runs to 13 residues. V lost 3 bases, J lost 6 bases, and 9 bases lay in between. In nucleotides, the CDR3 is TGCGCCAGCAGTGAATCAGGGGCTCAGCCCCAGCATTTT. Translation gives CASSESGAQPQHF.

The V and J genes are TRBV5-1 and TRBJ2-3, with 11 bases fitting TRBD1. This CDR3 region has 16 residues. CDR1 SGHRS and CDR2 YFSETQ come from the germline V gene. V dropped 3 bases and J dropped 0; count of bases not matched to a gene: 3. The chain's CDR3 is CASSSGQGASTDTQYF. The DNA for the CDR3 is TGCGCCAGCAGCTCAGGACAGGGGGCGAGCACAGATACGCAGTATTTT.

The J gene is TRBJ1-1, the V gene TRBV28; 7 bases are a match to TRBD1. Per germline, CDR1 MDHEN and CDR2 SYDVKM. CDR3 length: 12 amino acids. J was trimmed by 8 bases and V by 6 bases; bases with no gene match: 6. The CDR3 coding sequence is TGTGCCAGCAGGCCCCACAGGGGAGAAGCTTTCTTT. This gives the protein CASRPHRGEAFF.

The chain recombines TRBV5-4 with TRBJ2-1, with unresolved D. There are 11 residues in the CDR3. CDR1 and CDR2 (germline): SGHNT, YYREEE (reference sequence). V lost 4 bases and J 3 bases, leaving 2 bases between the germline ends. The CDR3 sequence: CASSNYNEQFF. DNA for the CDR3: TGTGCCAGCAGCAACTACAATGAGCAGTTCTTC.

The chain employs TRBV7-3 and TRBJ2-3; TRBD2 matches 8 bases. Per germline, CDR1 SGHTA and CDR2 FQGTGA. Trimming at V came to 2 bases and at J to 1 base, leaving 5 bases not matched to a gene. The CDR3 length is 16 residues. CDR3 amino acids: CASSLEGTSGTDTQYF. CDR3 DNA sequence: TGTGCCAGCAGCTTAGAGGGGACTAGTGGCACAGATACGCAGTATTTT. The full variable domain, completed using reference TRBV7-3 and TRBJ2-3, is GAGVSQTPSNKVTEKGKYVELRCDPISGHTALYWYRQSLGQGPEFLIYFQGTGAADDSGLPNDRFFAVRPEGSVSTLKIQRTERGDSAVYLCASSLEGTSGTDTQYFGPGTRLTVL.

The chain couples TRBV6-5 to TRBJ1-4, with no clear D. This CDR3 is built from 12 residues. Trimming took off 7 bases at V and 0 bases at J, with 3 bases between the two ends. Per the germline V gene, CDR1 is MNHEY and CDR2 is SVGAGI. The CDR3 bases are TGTGCCAGCACATCAACTAATGAAAAACTGTTTTTT. This encodes CASTSTNEKLFF.

This chain uses TRBV5-4 with TRBJ2-5; 8 nucleotides match TRBD2. J was trimmed by 4 bases and V by 3 bases; bases with no gene match: 8. Germline V CDR1 and CDR2: SGHNT, YYREEE (reference sequence). The CDR3 spans 15 residues. The CDR3 bases are TGTGCCAGCAGCTCTTCAGCGGGAGTGGGAGAGACCCAGTACTTC. Protein product: CASSSSAGVGETQYF. Filled out from reference TRBV5-4 and TRBJ2-5, the complete variable domain reads ETGVTQSPTHLIKTRGQQVTLRCSSQSGHNTVSWYQQALGQGPQFIFQYYREEENGRGNFPPRFSGLQFPNYSSELNVNALELDDSALYLCASSSSAGVGETQYFGPGTRLLVL.

The V and J genes are TRBV6-1 and TRBJ2-6; D is undetermined. This CDR3 spans 15 amino acids. From germline, CDR1 is MNHNS and CDR2 SASEGT. V lost 1 base to trimming and J lost 1 base, with 5 bases between them. The chain's CDR3 is CASSEDGSGANVLTF. For the CDR3, the DNA is TGTGCCAGCAGTGAAGACGGGTCTGGGGCCAACGTCCTGACTTTC.

The CDR3 coding sequence is TGTGCCAGCAGCGCCCTCGGACTAGCGGGAGTTGGCGGCACAGATACGCAGTATTTT. Translated, it gives CASSALGLAGVGGTDTQYF. This chain joins TRBV9 and TRBJ2-3; TRBD2 agrees at 13 bases. The CDR3 runs to 19 residues. CDR1 is SGDLS and CDR2 is YYNGEE in the germline V gene. V lost 3 bases to trimming and J lost 1 base; unmatched junction nucleotides: 11. Using reference TRBV9 and TRBJ2-3 for the parts outside the CDR3, the full variable domain is DSGVTQTPKHLITATGQRVTLRCSPRSGDLSVYWYQQSLDQGLQFLIQYYNGEERAKGNILERFSAQQFPDLHSELNLSSLELGDSALYFCASSALGLAGVGGTDTQYFGPGTRLTVL.